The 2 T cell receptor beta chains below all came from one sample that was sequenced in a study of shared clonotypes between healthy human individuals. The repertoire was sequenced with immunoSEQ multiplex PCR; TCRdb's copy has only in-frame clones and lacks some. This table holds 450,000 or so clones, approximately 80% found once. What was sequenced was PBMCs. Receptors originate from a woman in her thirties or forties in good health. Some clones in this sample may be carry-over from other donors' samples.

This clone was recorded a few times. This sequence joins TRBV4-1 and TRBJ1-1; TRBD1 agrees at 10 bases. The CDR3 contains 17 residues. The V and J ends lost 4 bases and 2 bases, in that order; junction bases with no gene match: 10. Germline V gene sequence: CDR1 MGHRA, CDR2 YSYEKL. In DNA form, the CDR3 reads TGCGCCAGCAGCCTCAGCCGGGACAGGGGATTCAACACTGAAGCTTTCTTT. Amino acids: CASSLSRDRGFNTEAFF.

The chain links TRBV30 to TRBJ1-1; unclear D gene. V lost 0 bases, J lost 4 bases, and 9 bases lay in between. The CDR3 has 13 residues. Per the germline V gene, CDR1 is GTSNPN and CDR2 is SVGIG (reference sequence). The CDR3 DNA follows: TGTGCCTGGAGTGTATCGGTCTCCACTGAAGCTTTCTTT. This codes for CAWSVSVSTEAFF.